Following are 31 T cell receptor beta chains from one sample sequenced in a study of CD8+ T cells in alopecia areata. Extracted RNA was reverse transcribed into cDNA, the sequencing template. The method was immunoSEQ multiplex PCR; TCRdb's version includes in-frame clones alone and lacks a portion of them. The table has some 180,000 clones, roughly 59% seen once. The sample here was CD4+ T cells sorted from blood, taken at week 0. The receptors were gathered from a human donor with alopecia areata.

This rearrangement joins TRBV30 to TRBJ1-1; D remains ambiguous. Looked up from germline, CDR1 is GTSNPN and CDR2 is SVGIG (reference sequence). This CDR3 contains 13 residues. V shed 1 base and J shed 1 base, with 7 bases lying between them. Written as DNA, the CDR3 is TGTGCCTGGAGTGCGATGCGGAACACTGAAGCTTTCTTT. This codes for CAWSAMRNTEAFF.

CDR3 residues: CAWSEEHTIYF. The CDR3 nucleotides read TGTGCCTGGAGTGAAGAGCACACCATATATTTT. This rearrangement joins TRBV30 to TRBJ1-3; D unresolved. Germline lookup yields CDR1 GTSNPN and CDR2 SVGIG (reference sequence). Trimming cost V 1 base and J 8 bases, with 6 bases left between them. The CDR3 runs to 11 residues.

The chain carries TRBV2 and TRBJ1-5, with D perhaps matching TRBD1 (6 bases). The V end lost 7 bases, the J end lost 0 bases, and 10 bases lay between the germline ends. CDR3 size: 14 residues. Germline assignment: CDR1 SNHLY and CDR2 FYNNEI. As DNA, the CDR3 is TGTGCCAGCAAGAGGGGGGATAGCAATCAGCCCCAGCATTTT. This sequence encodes CASKRGDSNQPQHF.

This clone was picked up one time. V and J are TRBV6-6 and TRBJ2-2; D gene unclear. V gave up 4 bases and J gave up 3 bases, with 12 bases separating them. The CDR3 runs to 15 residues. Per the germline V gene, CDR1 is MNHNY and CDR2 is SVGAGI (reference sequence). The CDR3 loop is CASSFSPVDTGELFF. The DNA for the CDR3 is TGTGCCAGCAGTTTCTCTCCTGTTGACACCGGGGAGCTGTTTTTT.

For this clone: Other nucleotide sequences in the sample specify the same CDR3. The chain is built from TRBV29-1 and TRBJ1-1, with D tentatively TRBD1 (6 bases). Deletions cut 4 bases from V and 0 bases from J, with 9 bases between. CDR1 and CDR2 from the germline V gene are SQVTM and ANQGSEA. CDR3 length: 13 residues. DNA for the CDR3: TGCAGCGTTGCAGGGGTAATGAACACTGAAGCTTTCTTT. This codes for CSVAGVMNTEAFF.

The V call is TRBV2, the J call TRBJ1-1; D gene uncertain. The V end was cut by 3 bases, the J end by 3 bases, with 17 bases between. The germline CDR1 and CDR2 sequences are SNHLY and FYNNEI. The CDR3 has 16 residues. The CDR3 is CASSENQLNLHTEAFF. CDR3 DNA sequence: TGTGCCAGCAGTGAGAATCAGCTGAACTTACACACTGAAGCTTTCTTT.

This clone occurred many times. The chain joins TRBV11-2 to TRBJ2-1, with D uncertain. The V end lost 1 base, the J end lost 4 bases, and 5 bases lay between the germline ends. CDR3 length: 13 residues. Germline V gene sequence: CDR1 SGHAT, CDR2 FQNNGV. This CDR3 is CASSLGQYNEQFF. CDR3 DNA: TGTGCCAGCAGCTTAGGGCAATACAATGAGCAGTTCTTC.

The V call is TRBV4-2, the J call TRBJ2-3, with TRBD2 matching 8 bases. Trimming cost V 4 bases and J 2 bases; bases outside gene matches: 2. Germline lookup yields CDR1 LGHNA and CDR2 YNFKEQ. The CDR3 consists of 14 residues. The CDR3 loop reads CASSLGLATDTQYF. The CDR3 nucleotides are TGTGCCAGCAGCCTTGGACTAGCCACAGATACGCAGTATTTT.

The CDR3 reads CASSLREHRLLYGYTF. CDR3 nucleotides: TGTGCCAGCAGCCTCCGCGAACATCGGCTGCTCTATGGCTACACCTTC. The chain employs TRBV7-2 and TRBJ1-2; no clear D. Per the germline V gene, CDR1 is SGHTA and CDR2 is FQGNSA. This CDR3 is built from 16 residues. Trimming shortened V by 5 bases and J by 4 bases, and 20 bases separated the two germline ends.

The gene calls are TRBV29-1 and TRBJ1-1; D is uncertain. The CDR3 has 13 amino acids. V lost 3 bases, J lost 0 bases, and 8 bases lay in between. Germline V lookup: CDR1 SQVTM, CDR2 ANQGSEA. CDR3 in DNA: TGCAGCGTTGAGACACTTCTGAACACTGAAGCTTTCTTT. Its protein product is CSVETLLNTEAFF.

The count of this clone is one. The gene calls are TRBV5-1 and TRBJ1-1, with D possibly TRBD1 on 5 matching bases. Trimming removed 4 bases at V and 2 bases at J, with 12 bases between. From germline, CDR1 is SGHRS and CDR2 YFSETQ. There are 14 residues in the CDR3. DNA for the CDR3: TGCGCCAGCAGCGTTGGGACGGATAACACTGAAGCTTTCTTT. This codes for CASSVGTDNTEAFF.

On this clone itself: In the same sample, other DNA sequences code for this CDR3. The CDR3 DNA is TGTGCCACCAGTTCAGGAGGGTCTGGGGCCAACGTCCTGACTTTC. Translation: CATSSGGSGANVLTF. This chain joins TRBV15 and TRBJ2-6, with D perhaps TRBD2 (6 bases). The V and J ends lost 6 bases and 1 base respectively, with 10 bases between them. The CDR3 extends over 15 amino acids. CDR1 is LNHNV and CDR2 is YYDKDF in the germline V gene (reference sequence).

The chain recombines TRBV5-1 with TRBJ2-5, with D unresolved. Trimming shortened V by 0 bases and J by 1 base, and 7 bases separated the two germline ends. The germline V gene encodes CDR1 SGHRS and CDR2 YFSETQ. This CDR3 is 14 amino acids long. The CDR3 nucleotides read TGCGCCAGCAGCTTGGAGACTTCCCAAGAGACCCAGTACTTC. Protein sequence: CASSLETSQETQYF. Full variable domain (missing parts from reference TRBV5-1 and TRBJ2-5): KAGVTQTPRYLIKTRGQQVTLSCSPISGHRSVSWYQQTPGQGLQFLFEYFSETQRNKGNFPGRFSGRQFSNSRSEMNVSTLELGDSALYLCASSLETSQETQYFGPGTRLLVL.

CDR3 coding DNA: TGTGCCAGCAGCACAACGAAAGATTCACCCCTCCACTTT. Its protein is CASSTTKDSPLHF. The rearrangement joins TRBV7-2 to TRBJ1-6, with D hard to call. From germline, CDR1 is SGHTA and CDR2 FQGNSA. This CDR3 region has 13 residues. Trimming took 5 bases from V and 8 from J, leaving 10 bases between them.

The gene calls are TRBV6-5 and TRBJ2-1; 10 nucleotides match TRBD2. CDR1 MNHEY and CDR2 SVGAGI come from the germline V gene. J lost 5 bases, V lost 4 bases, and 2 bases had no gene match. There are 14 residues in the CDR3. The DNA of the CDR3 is TGTGCCAGCAGTTGGACTAGCGGCAACAATGAGCAGTTCTTC. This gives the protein CASSWTSGNNEQFF.

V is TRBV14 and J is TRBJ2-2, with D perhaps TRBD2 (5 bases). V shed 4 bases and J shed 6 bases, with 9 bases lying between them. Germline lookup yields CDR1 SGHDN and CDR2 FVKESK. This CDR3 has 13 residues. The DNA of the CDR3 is TGTGCCAGCAGCCGGAGCGGTCCCGGGGAGCTGTTTTTT. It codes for CASSRSGPGELFF.

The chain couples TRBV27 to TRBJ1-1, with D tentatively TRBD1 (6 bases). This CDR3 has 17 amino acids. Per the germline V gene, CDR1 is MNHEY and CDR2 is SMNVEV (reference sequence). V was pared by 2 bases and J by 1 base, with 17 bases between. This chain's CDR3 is CASSLAGAGGANTEAFF. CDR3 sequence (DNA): TGTGCCAGCAGTTTAGCAGGGGCGGGGGGAGCGAACACTGAAGCTTTCTTT.

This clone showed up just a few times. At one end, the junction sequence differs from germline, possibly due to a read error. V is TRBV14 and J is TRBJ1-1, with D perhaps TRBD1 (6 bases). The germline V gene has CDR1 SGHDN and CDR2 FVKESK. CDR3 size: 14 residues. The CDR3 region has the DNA TGTGCCACCAGCTTCGGACAGACGAACACTGAAGCTTTCTTT. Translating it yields CATSFGQTNTEAFF.

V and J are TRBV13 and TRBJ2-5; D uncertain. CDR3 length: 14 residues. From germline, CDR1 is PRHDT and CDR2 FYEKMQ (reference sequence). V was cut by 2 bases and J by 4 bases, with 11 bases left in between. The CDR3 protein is CASSLRVKVETQYF. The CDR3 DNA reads TGTGCCAGCAGCTTAAGAGTCAAAGTAGAGACCCAGTACTTC.

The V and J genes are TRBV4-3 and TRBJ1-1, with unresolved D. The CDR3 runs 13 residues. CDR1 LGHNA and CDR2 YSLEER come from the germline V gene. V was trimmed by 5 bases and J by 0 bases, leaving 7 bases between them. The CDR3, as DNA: TGCGCCAGCAGCTGGAGGCTGAACACTGAAGCTTTCTTT. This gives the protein CASSWRLNTEAFF.

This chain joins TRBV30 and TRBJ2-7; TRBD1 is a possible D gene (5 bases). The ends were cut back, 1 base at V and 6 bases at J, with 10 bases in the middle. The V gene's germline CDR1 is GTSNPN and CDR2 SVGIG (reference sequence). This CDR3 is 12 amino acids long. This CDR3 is CAWSASGPEQYF. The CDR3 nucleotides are TGTGCCTGGAGTGCCTCAGGGCCCGAGCAGTACTTC.

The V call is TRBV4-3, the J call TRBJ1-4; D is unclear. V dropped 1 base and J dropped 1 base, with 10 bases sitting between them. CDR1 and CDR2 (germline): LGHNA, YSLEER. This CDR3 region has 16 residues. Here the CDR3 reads CASSQGLSRTNEKLFF. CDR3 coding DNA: TGCGCCAGCAGCCAAGGGCTCTCCCGAACTAATGAAAAACTGTTTTTT.

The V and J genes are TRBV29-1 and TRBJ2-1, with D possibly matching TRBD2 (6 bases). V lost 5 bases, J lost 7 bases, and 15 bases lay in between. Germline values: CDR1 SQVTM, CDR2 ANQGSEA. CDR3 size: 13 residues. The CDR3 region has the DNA TGCAGCGTTAATCCCCCTAGCGCGAATGAGCAGTTCTTC. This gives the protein CSVNPPSANEQFF.

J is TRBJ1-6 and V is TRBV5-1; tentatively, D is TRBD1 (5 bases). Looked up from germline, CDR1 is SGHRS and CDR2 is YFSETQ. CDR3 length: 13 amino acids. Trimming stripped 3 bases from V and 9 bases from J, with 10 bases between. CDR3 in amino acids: CASSSGGTSPLHF. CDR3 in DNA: TGCGCCAGCAGCTCGGGGGGGACTTCACCCCTCCACTTT.

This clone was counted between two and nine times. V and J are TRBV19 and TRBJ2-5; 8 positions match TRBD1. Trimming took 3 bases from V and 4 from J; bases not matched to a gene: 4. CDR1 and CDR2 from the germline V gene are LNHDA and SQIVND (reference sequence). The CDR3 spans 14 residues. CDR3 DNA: TGTGCCAGTAGTATCACAGGGGGAACAGAGACCCAGTACTTC. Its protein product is CASSITGGTETQYF.

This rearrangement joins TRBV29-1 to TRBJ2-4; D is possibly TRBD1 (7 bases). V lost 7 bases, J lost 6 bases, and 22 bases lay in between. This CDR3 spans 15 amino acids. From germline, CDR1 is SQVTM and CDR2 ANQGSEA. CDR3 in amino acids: CSGTPGGLGGNIQYF. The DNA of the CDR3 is TGCAGCGGCACCCCAGGGGGACTCGGGGGAAACATTCAGTACTTC. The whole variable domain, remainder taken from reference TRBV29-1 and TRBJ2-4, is SAVISQKPSRDICQRGTSLTIQCQVDSQVTMMFWYRQQPGQSLTLIATANQGSEATYESGFVIDKFPISRPNLTFSTLTVSNMSPEDSSIYLCSGTPGGLGGNIQYFGAGTRLSVL.

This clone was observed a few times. CDR3 sequence: CASRTLTGQGYTF. The CDR3 coding sequence is TGTGCCAGCAGGACCTTAACAGGGCAGGGCTACACCTTC. V gene TRBV6-5 combines with J gene TRBJ1-2, with D perhaps matching TRBD1 (6 bases). Germline CDR1 and CDR2: MNHEY and SVGAGI. This CDR3 has 13 amino acids. Trimming removed 6 bases from V and 8 bases from J, with 16 bases in between.

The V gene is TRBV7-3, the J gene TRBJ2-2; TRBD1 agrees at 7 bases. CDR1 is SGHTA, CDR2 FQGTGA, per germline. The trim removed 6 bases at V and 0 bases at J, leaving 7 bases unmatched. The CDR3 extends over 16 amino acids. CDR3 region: CASRTTQGANTGELFF. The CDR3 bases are TGTGCCAGCAGGACAACCCAGGGGGCGAACACCGGGGAGCTGTTTTTT.

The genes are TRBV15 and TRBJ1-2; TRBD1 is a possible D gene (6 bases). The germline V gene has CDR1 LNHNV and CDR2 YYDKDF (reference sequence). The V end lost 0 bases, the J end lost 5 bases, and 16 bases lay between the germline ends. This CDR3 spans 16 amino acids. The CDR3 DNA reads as TGTGCCACCAGCAGAGATTGGGGGCGGGGACCGTATGGCTACACCTTC. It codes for CATSRDWGRGPYGYTF.

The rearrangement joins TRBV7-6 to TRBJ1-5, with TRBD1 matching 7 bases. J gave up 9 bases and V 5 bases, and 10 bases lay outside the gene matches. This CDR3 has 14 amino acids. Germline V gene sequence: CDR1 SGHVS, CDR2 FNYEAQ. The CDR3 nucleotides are TGTGCCAGCAGCCTTGGGACAGTTTGGGCGCCCCAGCATTTT. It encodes CASSLGTVWAPQHF. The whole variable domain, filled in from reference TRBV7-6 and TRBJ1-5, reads GAGVSQSPRYKVTKRGQDVALRCDPISGHVSLYWYRQALGQGPEFLTYFNYEAQQDKSGLPNDRFSAERPEGSISTLTIQRTEQRDSAMYRCASSLGTVWAPQHFGDGTRLSIL.

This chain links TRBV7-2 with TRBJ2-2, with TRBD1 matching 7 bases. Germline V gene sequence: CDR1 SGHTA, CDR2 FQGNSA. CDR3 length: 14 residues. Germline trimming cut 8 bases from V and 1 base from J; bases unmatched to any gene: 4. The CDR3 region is CASRGQMNTGELFF. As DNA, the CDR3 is TGTGCCAGCCGGGGACAGATGAACACCGGGGAGCTGTTTTTT.